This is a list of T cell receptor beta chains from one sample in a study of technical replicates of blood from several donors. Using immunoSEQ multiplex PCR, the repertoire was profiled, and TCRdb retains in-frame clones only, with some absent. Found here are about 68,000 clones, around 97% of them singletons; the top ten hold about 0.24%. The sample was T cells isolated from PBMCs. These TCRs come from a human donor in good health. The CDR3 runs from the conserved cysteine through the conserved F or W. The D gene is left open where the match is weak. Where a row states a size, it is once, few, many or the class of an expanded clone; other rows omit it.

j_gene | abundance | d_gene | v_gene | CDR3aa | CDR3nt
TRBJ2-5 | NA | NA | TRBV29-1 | CSVEGSRETQYF | TGCAGCGTTGAAGGGAGTCGGGAGACCCAGTACTTC
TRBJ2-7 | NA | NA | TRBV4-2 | CASSPDTGGYEQYF | TGTGCCAGCAGCCCAGATACCGGGGGCTACGAGCAGTACTTC
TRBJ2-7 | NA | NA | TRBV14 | CASSQVPDTGEQYF | TGTGCCAGCAGCCAAGTGCCCGATACCGGGGAGCAGTACTTC
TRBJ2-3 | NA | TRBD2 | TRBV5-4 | CASSRGLAGGRSTDTQYF | TGTGCCAGCAGCAGAGGACTAGCGGGAGGGCGAAGCACAGATACGCAGTATTTT
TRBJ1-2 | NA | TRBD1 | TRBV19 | CASSLDRLDYGYTF | TGTGCCAGTAGTCTGGACAGGCTGGACTATGGCTACACCTTC
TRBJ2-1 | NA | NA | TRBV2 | CASSDTRVPYNEQFF | TGTGCCAGCAGTGACACTCGGGTGCCCTACAATGAGCAGTTCTTC
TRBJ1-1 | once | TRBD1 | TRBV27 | CASRTYRGTEAFF | TGTGCCAGCAGAACCTACAGGGGGACTGAAGCTTTCTTT
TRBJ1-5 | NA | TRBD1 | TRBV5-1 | CASSLGGTGNQPQHF | TGCGCCAGCAGCTTGGGGGGGACAGGGAATCAGCCCCAGCATTTT
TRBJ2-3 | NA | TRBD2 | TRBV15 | CATSRVGGSTQYF | TGTGCCACCAGCAGAGTGGGGGGGAGTACGCAGTATTTT
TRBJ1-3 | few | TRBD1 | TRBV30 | CAWSEWTGDFLSGNTIYF | TGTGCCTGGAGTGAATGGACAGGGGACTTCCTCTCTGGAAACACCATATATTTT
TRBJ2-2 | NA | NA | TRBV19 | CASSLGGFTGELFF | TGTGCCAGTAGTCTCGGAGGATTCACCGGGGAGCTGTTTTTT
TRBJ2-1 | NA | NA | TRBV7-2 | CASSLTGSSYNEQFF | TGTGCCAGCAGCTTAACTGGGAGCTCCTACAATGAGCAGTTCTTC
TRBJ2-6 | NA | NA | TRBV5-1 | CASSAGLRGANVLTF | TGCGCCAGCAGCGCGGGACTGAGAGGGGCCAACGTCCTGACTTTC
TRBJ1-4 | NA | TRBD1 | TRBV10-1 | CASSGQGRNEKLFF | TGCGCCAGCAGTGGACAGGGGCGGAATGAAAAACTGTTTTTT
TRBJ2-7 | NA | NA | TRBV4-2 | CASSQGSLAHGGEQYF | TGTGCCAGCAGCCAGGGGTCCCTTGCCCACGGGGGCGAGCAGTACTTC
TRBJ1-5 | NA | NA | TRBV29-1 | CSVGAGSNQPQHF | TGCAGCGTTGGGGCGGGGAGCAATCAGCCCCAGCATTTT
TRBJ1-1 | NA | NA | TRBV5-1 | CASSLELRERKAFF | TGCGCCAGCAGCTTGGAACTTCGGGAGCGTAAAGCTTTCTTT
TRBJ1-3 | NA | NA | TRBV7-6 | CASSLSATSGNTIYF | TGTGCCAGCAGCTTATCAGCGACCTCTGGAAACACCATATATTTT
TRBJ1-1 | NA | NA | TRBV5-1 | CASSSRGLAATEAFF | TGCGCCAGCAGCTCGAGAGGTCTAGCGGCCACTGAAGCTTTCTTT
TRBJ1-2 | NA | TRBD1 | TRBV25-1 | CASTKPGQARGYTF | TGTGCCAGCACTAAGCCGGGACAGGCCCGTGGCTACACCTTC
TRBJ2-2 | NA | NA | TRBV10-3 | CAIGQNPTGELFF | TGTGCCATCGGACAGAACCCCACCGGGGAGCTGTTTTTT
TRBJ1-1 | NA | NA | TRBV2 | CASSEGERLVNTEAFF | TGTGCCAGCAGTGAAGGGGAGAGACTGGTGAACACTGAAGCTTTCTTT
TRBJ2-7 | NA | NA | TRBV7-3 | CASSLITGREQYF | TGTGCCAGCAGCTTAATAACAGGCCGCGAGCAGTACTTC
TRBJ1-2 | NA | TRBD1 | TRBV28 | CASSWDSDVYGYTF | TGTGCCAGCAGTTGGGACAGTGATGTCTATGGCTACACCTTC
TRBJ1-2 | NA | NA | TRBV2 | CASSRQTSSNYGYTF | TGTGCCAGCAGCCGGCAGACATCGTCTAACTATGGCTACACCTTC
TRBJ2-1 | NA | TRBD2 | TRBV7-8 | CASSPALGLAGGNRQFF | TGTGCCAGCAGCCCGGCGCTAGGGCTAGCGGGAGGTAATCGGCAGTTCTTC
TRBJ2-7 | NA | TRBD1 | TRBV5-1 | CASSGGTGDPYEQYF | TGCGCCAGCAGCGGGGGTACAGGGGACCCCTACGAGCAGTACTTC
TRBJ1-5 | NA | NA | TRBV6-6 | CASSGYSNQPQHF | TGTGCCAGCAGCGGGTATAGCAATCAGCCCCAGCATTTT
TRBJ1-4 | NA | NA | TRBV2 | CASHWADSNEKLFF | TGTGCCAGTCACTGGGCCGATTCTAATGAAAAACTGTTTTTT
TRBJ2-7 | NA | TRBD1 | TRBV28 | CASSSAGTGEYEQYF | TGTGCCAGCAGTTCCGCCGGGACAGGGGAATACGAGCAGTACTTC
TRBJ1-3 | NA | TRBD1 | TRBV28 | CASSLYQGARGNTIYF | TGTGCCAGCAGTTTATATCAGGGGGCGCGAGGAAACACCATATATTTT
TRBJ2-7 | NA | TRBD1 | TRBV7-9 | CASSLGGRDSNF | TGTGCCAGCAGCTTAGGAGGTAGGGACAGTAATTTC
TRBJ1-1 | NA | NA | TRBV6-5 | CASSYRDYTEAFF | TGTGCCAGCAGCTACAGGGACTACACTGAAGCTTTCTTT
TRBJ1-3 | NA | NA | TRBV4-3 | CASSQESVLTYSGNTIYF | TGCGCCAGCAGCCAAGAGTCGGTCCTAACCTACTCTGGAAACACCATATATTTT
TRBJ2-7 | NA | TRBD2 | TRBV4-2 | CASSLGTSGPINSYEQYF | TGTGCCAGCAGCCTTGGGACTAGCGGGCCAATCAACTCCTACGAGCAGTACTTC